This T cell receptor (beta chain) was sequenced during a study of technical replicates of blood from a handful of donors. Profiled with immunoSEQ multiplex PCR; TCRdb holds only in-frame clones, not every one. The sample yields approximately 45,000 clones, around 96% seen once. The sequencing input was T cells isolated from PBMCs. The clonotype was recovered from a human donor in good health.

The CDR3: CASSQHYRGKISYEQYF. CDR3 DNA: TGCGCCAGCAGCCAACATTACAGGGGAAAGATCTCCTACGAGCAGTACTTC. The chain uses TRBV4-3 and TRBJ2-7; TRBD1 agrees at 7 bases. Losses at the gene ends were 2 bases for V and 0 bases for J; bases not matched to a gene: 10. Germline lookup yields CDR1 LGHNA and CDR2 YSLEER. This CDR3 has 17 residues.